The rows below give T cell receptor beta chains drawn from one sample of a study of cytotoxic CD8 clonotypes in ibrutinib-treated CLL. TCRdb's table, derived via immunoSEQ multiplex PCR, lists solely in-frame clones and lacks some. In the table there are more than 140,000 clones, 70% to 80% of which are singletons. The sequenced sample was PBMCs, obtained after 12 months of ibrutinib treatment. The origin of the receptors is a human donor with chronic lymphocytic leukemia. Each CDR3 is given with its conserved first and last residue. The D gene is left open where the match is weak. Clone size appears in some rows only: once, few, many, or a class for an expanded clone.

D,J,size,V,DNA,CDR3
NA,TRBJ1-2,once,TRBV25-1,TGTGCCAGCCTCCGGGACAATACCCTTTATGGCTACACCTTC,CASLRDNTLYGYTF
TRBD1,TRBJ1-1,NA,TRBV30,TGTGCCTGGGCCGGACAGGGCGACATTAAAGCTTTCTTT,CAWAGQGDIKAFF
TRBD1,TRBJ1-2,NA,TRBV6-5,TGTGCCAGCAGTTACCAAGGACAGGGCGGCGGCTACACCTTC,CASSYQGQGGGYTF
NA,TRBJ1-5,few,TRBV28,TGTGCCACCAAGGACAGCAATCAGCCCCAGCATTTT,CATKDSNQPQHF
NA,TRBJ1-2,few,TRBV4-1,TGCGCCAGCAGCCAAGTGAACAGCAACTATGGCTACACCTTC,CASSQVNSNYGYTF
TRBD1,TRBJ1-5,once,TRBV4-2,TGTGCCAGCAGCCAAATAGGACAGGGAGGTTTTGGGCAGCCCCAGCATTTT,CASSQIGQGGFGQPQHF
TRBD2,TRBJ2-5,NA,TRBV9,TGTGCCAGCACCCGGACTAGCGGGGGGTGGGGGGAGACCCAGTACTTC,CASTRTSGGWGETQYF
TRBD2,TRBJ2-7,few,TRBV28,TGTGCCAGCAGACCCGGGGGGACCCACGAGCAGTACTTC,CASRPGGTHEQYF
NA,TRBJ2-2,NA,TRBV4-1,TGCGCCAGCAGCCAGTTTCGGAACACCGGGGAGCTGTTTTTT,CASSQFRNTGELFF
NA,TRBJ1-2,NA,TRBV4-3,TGCGCCAGCAGCCAGGGACTGAACTATGGCTACACCTTC,CASSQGLNYGYTF
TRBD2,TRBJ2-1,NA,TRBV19,TGTGCCAGTAGTCCGGGACTAGATATGAATGAGCAGTTCTTC,CASSPGLDMNEQFF
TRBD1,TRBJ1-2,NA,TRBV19,TGTGCCAGTAGTCACAGGGGGCATGGCTACACCTTC,CASSHRGHGYTF
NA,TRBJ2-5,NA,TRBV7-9,TGTGCCAGCAGCTTAGTTGGGGGTATTGAGACCCAGTACTTC,CASSLVGGIETQYF
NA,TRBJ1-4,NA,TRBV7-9,TGTGCCAGCAGCTTAGCGTCTGAAAAACTGTTTTTT,CASSLASEKLFF
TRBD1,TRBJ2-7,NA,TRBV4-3,TGCGCCAGCAGCGAGACGACAGGGGCTACCTACGAGCAGTACTTC,CASSETTGATYEQYF
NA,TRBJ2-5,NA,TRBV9,TGTGCCAGCAGCGTAGAACCGTTCCAAGAGACCCAGTACTTC,CASSVEPFQETQYF
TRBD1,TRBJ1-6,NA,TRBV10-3,TGTGCCATCAGTGGTGGGGGACAGCGGGGAGGGAACTCGGACTCCTATAATTCACCCCTCCACTTT,CAISGGGQRGGNSDSYNSPLHF
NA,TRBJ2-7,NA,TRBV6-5,TGTGCCAGCAGTACCCTCGGGACTTACGAGCAGTACTTC,CASSTLGTYEQYF
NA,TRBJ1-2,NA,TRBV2,TGTGCCAGCAGTAGGGACTCCTATGGCTACACCTTC,CASSRDSYGYTF
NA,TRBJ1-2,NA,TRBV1,TGCACCAGCAGCCAAGCGAGGGTTAATAGGGCAACGAGGGACTATGGCTACACCTTC,CTSSQARVNRATRDYGYTF
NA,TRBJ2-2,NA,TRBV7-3,TGTGCCAGCAGCCCCAACCCCATGAGGACCGGGGAGCTGTTTTTT,CASSPNPMRTGELFF
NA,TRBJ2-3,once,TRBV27,TGTGCCAGCAGTTTATCAGGGGATCATACGCAGTATTTT,CASSLSGDHTQYF
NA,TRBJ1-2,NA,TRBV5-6,TGTGCCAGCAGCTTGGGCCAGTTAATAGCTAACTATGGCTACACCTTC,CASSLGQLIANYGYTF
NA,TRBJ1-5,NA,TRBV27,TGTGCCAGCAGTCTCCGGGCCGGACTTGAGCCCCAGCATTTT,CASSLRAGLEPQHF
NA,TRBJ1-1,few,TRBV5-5,TGTGCCAGCAGCTTGGTATCGGGGGCTGGGACTGAAGCTTTCTTT,CASSLVSGAGTEAFF
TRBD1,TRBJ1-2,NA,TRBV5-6,TGTGCCAGCAGCCCACCCTTACAGGGGGCGAACTATGGCTACACCTTC,CASSPPLQGANYGYTF
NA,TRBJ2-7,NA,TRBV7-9,TGTGCCAGCAGCTTATCCAAGGGCTCCGAGCAGTACTTC,CASSLSKGSEQYF
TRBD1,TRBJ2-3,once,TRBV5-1,TGCGCCAGCAGTCCGGACAGGCCCACAGATACGCAGTATTTT,CASSPDRPTDTQYF
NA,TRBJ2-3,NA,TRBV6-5,TGTGCCAGCAGTTACATAGGGCGGGGAGATACGCAGTATTTT,CASSYIGRGDTQYF
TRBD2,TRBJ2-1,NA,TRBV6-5,TGTGCCAGCAGTTCCTTAGCGGGGGGGTTGAATGAGCAGTTCTTC,CASSSLAGGLNEQFF
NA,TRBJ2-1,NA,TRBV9,TGTGCCAGCAGCGGGGGATGGTCCTACAATGAGCAGTTCTTC,CASSGGWSYNEQFF
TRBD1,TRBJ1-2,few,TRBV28,TGTGCCAGCACCCACCAAAAGGCCACAGGGGGCTTTGGCTACACCTTC,CASTHQKATGGFGYTF
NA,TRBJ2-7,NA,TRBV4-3,TGCGCCAGCAGCCAAGATCGTGGGACACTCGCCTACGAGCAGTACTTC,CASSQDRGTLAYEQYF
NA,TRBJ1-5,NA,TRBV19,TGTGCCAGTAGCTACAGGGATAGCAATCAGCCCCAGCATTTT,CASSYRDSNQPQHF
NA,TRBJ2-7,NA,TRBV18,TGTGCCAGCTCGGAAGGGAGAGAGGCCTACGAGCAGTACTTC,CASSEGREAYEQYF